What follows are 8 T cell receptor beta chains derived from one specimen sequenced in a study of T-cell reconstitution after alpha-beta-depleted transplantation in children. Unique molecular identifiers were used to barcode this TCRbeta library. TCRdb processed the PCR reads anew with MiXCR; each CDR3 protein has one entry. The sample carries around 240,000 distinct CDR3 sequences, roughly 8% recorded once. This specimen was PBMCs, mostly from graft donor cells, taken 180 days after TCRalphabeta/CD19-depleted stem cell transplant. Receptors originate from a male patient between 5 and 17 years old who had a stem cell transplant for acute lymphoblastic leukemia, so the T cells may come from the graft donor.

This clonotype showed up many times. V and J are TRBV19 and TRBJ1-4; D remains ambiguous. There are 13 residues in the CDR3. Trimming took off 3 bases at V and 7 bases at J, with 9 bases between the two ends. The germline CDR1 and CDR2 sequences are LNHDA and SQIVND (reference sequence). The CDR3: CASSIQPFEKLFF. The CDR3 DNA reads as TGTGCCAGTAGTATCCAGCCGTTTGAAAAACTGTTTTTT.

In this sample, this clonotype turned up many times. The rearrangement joins TRBV7-6 to TRBJ2-3; TRBD2 aligns across 9 bases. This CDR3 contains 15 residues. Looked up from germline, CDR1 is SGHVS and CDR2 is FNYEAQ. V shed 8 bases, J shed 6 bases, and the junction held 12 bases outside the gene matches. This CDR3 is CASSRGSGRGDTQYF. For the CDR3, the DNA is TGTGCCAGCTCCCGGGGTAGCGGGAGAGGGGATACGCAGTATTTT.

The V and J genes are TRBV12-3 or TRBV12-4 and TRBJ2-1; D is undetermined. The CDR3 is 17 amino acids. V lost 11 bases and J 2 bases, leaving 25 bases between the germline ends. The CDR3 loop reads CALSLERPSTTYNEQFF. The DNA of the CDR3 is TGTGCCCTCAGTTTAGAGAGGCCCTCTACTACCTACAATGAGCAGTTCTTC.

This clonotype came up a few times. The chain recombines TRBV5-1 with TRBJ2-3, with 9 bases aligning to TRBD1. The V gene end was trimmed by 4 bases and the J gene end by 0 bases; junction bases not matched to a gene: 6. Looked up from germline, CDR1 is SGHRS and CDR2 is YFSETQ. The CDR3 runs 16 residues. This CDR3 reads CASSPRTGASTDTQYF. Here the CDR3 DNA reads TGCGCCAGCAGCCCCAGGACAGGGGCGAGCACAGATACGCAGTATTTT.

This clonotype was observed at least ten times. The chain recombines TRBV12-3 or TRBV12-4 with TRBJ1-2; TRBD1 might be the D (6 bases). The CDR3 runs to 15 residues. V lost 5 bases to trimming and J lost 4 bases, with 17 bases between them. The CDR3 is CASSETQGTTYGYTF. CDR3 sequence (DNA): TGTGCCAGCAGTGAGACCCAAGGGACAACCTATGGCTACACCTTC.

This clonotype was observed at least ten times. CDR3 in amino acids: CASRNFYNEQFF. The CDR3, as DNA: TGTGCCAGCAGGAACTTCTACAATGAGCAGTTCTTC. The V call is TRBV13, the J call TRBJ2-1; no clear D gene. The V end lost 6 bases, the J end lost 3 bases, and 6 bases lay between the germline ends. This CDR3 is 12 amino acids long. In germline, CDR1 is PRHDT, CDR2 FYEKMQ (reference sequence).

A word on this clonotype: This could be a read error, since a much larger clone is one nucleotide away. The V call is TRBV7-9, the J call TRBJ2-7, with D possibly matching TRBD1 (5 bases). The length of the CDR3 is 13 residues. Germline V gene data show CDR1 as SEHNR and CDR2 as FQNEAQ (reference sequence). With 4 bases removed from V and 5 bases from J, the gap between germline ends came to 12 bases. For the CDR3, the DNA is TGTGCCAGCAGCTCGCAGGGAAACCACGAGCAGTACTTC. Translating gives CASSSQGNHEQYF.

The chain joins TRBV10-2 to TRBJ2-2; 8 bases are shared with TRBD1. J gave up 3 bases and V 1 base, and 16 bases lay outside the gene matches. The length of the CDR3 is 20 residues. Germline V CDR1 and CDR2: WSHSY, SAAADI. The CDR3 protein is CASSEFQPLQGALDTGELFF. CDR3 coding DNA: TGCGCCAGCAGTGAGTTTCAGCCACTCCAGGGGGCGCTGGACACCGGGGAGCTGTTTTTT.